This is a list of T cell receptor beta chains from one sample in a study of T-cell memory formation after mild COVID-19. TCRdb re-called the 5' RACE reads with MiXCR, one entry per CDR3 protein. This sample has approximately 300,000 distinct CDR3 sequences; roughly 15% occur once, and the top ten carry 20% to 25%. The sequencing sample was made of PBMCs or a T cell subset sorted from them (not recorded which). The source is a man in his late teens or twenties who had mild COVID-19 (a few samples of this study predate the infection). Cell type and time point are not known. The CDR3 runs from the conserved cysteine through the conserved F or W. Each record gives: clone size, CDR3 length, J gene, D gene, V gene, CDR3 protein, CDR3 DNA. The D gene is left open where the match is weak. Expanded clones get a size class; other rows say once, few or many, or leave the size out.

many	18	TRBJ2-3	.	TRBV5-1	CASSFLLADPSSTDTQYF	TGCGCCAGCAGCTTTTTACTCGCGGACCCCTCAAGCACAGATACGCAGTATTTT
.	13	TRBJ2-3	.	TRBV5-4	CASTTVGTDTQYF	TGTGCCAGCACCACCGTGGGCACAGATACGCAGTATTTT
few	14	TRBJ1-1	.	TRBV12-3/TRBV12-4	CASGTGPMNTEAFF	TGTGCCAGCGGGACGGGGCCTATGAACACTGAAGCTTTCTTT
many	14	TRBJ1-3	.	TRBV15	CATSLAGSGNTIYF	TGTGCCACCAGCCTGGCGGGCTCTGGAAACACCATATATTTT
few	13	TRBJ2-2	.	TRBV20-1	CSSRRQASGELFF	TGCAGTTCACGGCGCCAGGCGAGCGGGGAGCTGTTTTTT
many	13	TRBJ2-7	.	TRBV7-9	CASSLAVVSEQYF	TGTGCCAGCAGCTTAGCTGTGGTGAGCGAGCAGTACTTC
few	13	TRBJ2-5	TRBD1	TRBV5-6	CASSGTGEETQYF	TGTGCCAGCAGCGGAACAGGGGAAGAGACCCAGTACTTC
few	17	TRBJ2-5	.	TRBV7-3	CASSLAGNRVIQETQYF	TGTGCCAGCAGCTTAGCAGGGAACAGGGTAATCCAAGAGACCCAGTACTTC
few	15	TRBJ2-5	TRBD1	TRBV5-1	CASSLLQGAGETQYF	TGCGCCAGCAGCTTGTTACAGGGGGCGGGAGAGACCCAGTACTTC
.	15	TRBJ2-1	TRBD2	TRBV7-2	CASSLLAASYNEQFF	TGTGCCAGCAGTTTACTAGCGGCTTCCTACAATGAGCAGTTCTTC
many	19	TRBJ2-3	TRBD2	TRBV11-2	CASSLNYDTSGGNLDTQYF	TGTGCCAGCAGCTTAAATTACGACACTAGCGGGGGAAACCTAGATACGCAGTATTTT
.	14	TRBJ1-5	.	TRBV6-6	CASSYGQINQPQHF	TGTGCCAGCAGTTACGGGCAGATCAATCAGCCCCAGCATTTT
.	13	TRBJ2-2	.	TRBV7-9	CASSLAPEGELFF	TGTGCCAGCAGCTTAGCGCCCGAAGGGGAGCTGTTTTTT
few	18	TRBJ2-1	.	TRBV4-2	CASSQEPALGLSYNEQFF	TGTGCCAGCAGCCAAGAGCCAGCCCTGGGCCTCTCCTACAATGAGCAGTTCTTC
.	12	TRBJ1-2	.	TRBV28	CASSLFGTRYTF	TGTGCCAGCAGTTTATTCGGTACCCGGTACACCTTC
.	14	TRBJ1-5	.	TRBV7-9	CASSLDGGSQPQHF	TGTGCCAGCAGCTTAGATGGGGGGAGCCAGCCCCAGCATTTT
.	13	TRBJ1-2	TRBD1	TRBV12-3/TRBV12-4	CASSFRGQDGYTF	TGTGCCAGCAGTTTCAGGGGGCAGGATGGCTACACCTTC
.	15	TRBJ2-3	.	TRBV9	CASSVDGGRADTQYF	TGTGCCAGCAGCGTAGATGGGGGTCGCGCAGATACGCAGTATTTT
.	16	TRBJ2-2	.	TRBV6-5	CASSYSARMSTGELFF	TGTGCCAGCAGTTACTCGGCACGCATGTCCACCGGGGAGCTGTTTTTT
few	16	TRBJ2-1	.	TRBV4-2	CASREGPTRSYNEQFF	TGTGCCAGCAGGGAAGGACCTACTCGCTCCTACAATGAGCAGTTCTTC
many	12	TRBJ2-5	.	TRBV4-1	CASSQDWETQYF	TGCGCCAGCAGCCAAGATTGGGAGACCCAGTACTTC
few	16	TRBJ2-7	.	TRBV2	CASSAPFGVRSYEQYF	TGTGCCAGCAGCGCACCCTTTGGGGTCCGCTCCTACGAGCAGTACTTC
few	13	TRBJ1-1	TRBD1	TRBV14	CASSQEGQIEAFF	TGTGCCAGCAGCCAGGAGGGACAGATTGAAGCTTTCTTT
.	15	TRBJ1-5	TRBD1	TRBV12-3/TRBV12-4	CASIPGQGAHQPQHF	TGTGCCAGCATCCCGGGACAGGGGGCTCATCAGCCCCAGCATTTT
once	14	TRBJ1-1	.	TRBV4-1	CASSQAAKNTEAFF	TGCGCCAGCAGCCAAGCCGCTAAGAACACTGAAGCTTTCTTT
.	13	TRBJ2-4	.	TRBV12-3/TRBV12-4	CASTEYRGNIQYF	TGTGCCAGCACGGAGTATCGGGGAAACATTCAGTACTTC
.	12	TRBJ2-6	.	TRBV4-3	CASTRQTNVLTF	TGCGCCAGCACCCGACAGACCAACGTCCTGACTTTC
.	18	TRBJ2-1	.	TRBV12-5	CASGLVLHRGPNYNEQFF	TGTGCTAGTGGTTTGGTACTTCATCGGGGGCCAAATTACAATGAGCAGTTCTTC
.	9	TRBJ1-5	.	TRBV4-1	CASNQPQHF	TGCGCCAGCAATCAGCCCCAGCATTTT
many	15	TRBJ2-1	.	TRBV7-6	CASSLGLADYNEQFF	TGTGCCAGCAGCTTAGGTCTAGCAGATTACAATGAGCAGTTCTTC
.	14	TRBJ2-1	TRBD1	TRBV10-3	CAISEPVGQPSPHF	TGTGCCATCAGTGAGCCCGTGGGACAGCCTAGTCCCCACTTC
.	16	TRBJ2-5	.	TRBV14	CASSQVRDSFQETQYF	TGTGCCAGCAGCCAAGTTCGGGACTCATTCCAAGAGACCCAGTACTTC
few	15	TRBJ2-3	.	TRBV9	CASSVAGLSTDTQYF	TGTGCCAGCAGCGTAGCGGGGCTCAGCACAGATACGCAGTATTTT
.	18	TRBJ2-3	TRBD2	TRBV12-3/TRBV12-4	CASRGTGTSGGAGDTQYF	TGTGCCAGCAGAGGAACCGGGACTAGCGGGGGGGCCGGAGATACGCAGTATTTT
.	18	TRBJ2-6	.	TRBV15	CATSREVPGVSGANVLTF	TGTGCCACCAGCAGAGAAGTCCCGGGGGTCTCTGGGGCCAACGTCCTGACTTTC
.	16	TRBJ2-3	.	TRBV13	CASSLAQGLGTDTQYF	TGTGCCAGCAGCTTAGCACAGGGACTCGGCACAGATACGCAGTATTTT
.	13	TRBJ1-2	.	TRBV29-1	CSARDRATVGYTF	TGCAGCGCCCGGGACCGTGCGACAGTTGGCTACACCTTC
.	12	TRBJ1-5	.	TRBV20-1	CSARYSNQPQHF	TGCAGTGCTAGATACAGCAATCAGCCCCAGCATTTT
.	13	TRBJ2-4	TRBD1	TRBV3-1	CASSFNRGNIQYF	TGTGCCAGCAGTTTTAACAGGGGAAACATTCAGTACTTC
.	11	TRBJ1-1	.	TRBV15	CATAQGVEAFF	TGTGCCACTGCCCAGGGTGTTGAAGCTTTCTTT
few	18	TRBJ2-7	.	TRBV6-2/TRBV6-3	CASSYSIGSGVEIYEQYF	TGTGCCAGCAGTTACTCGATCGGGTCCGGGGTCGAGATCTACGAGCAGTACTTC
.	17	TRBJ2-3	TRBD1	TRBV5-1	CASSSQGAAVMGDTQYF	TGCGCCAGCAGCTCGCAGGGGGCAGCAGTTATGGGAGATACGCAGTATTTT
few	12	TRBJ1-4	.	TRBV20-1	CSLTGYDEKLFF	TGCAGTCTGACTGGGTACGATGAAAAACTGTTTTTT
once	13	TRBJ2-1	.	TRBV24-1	CATSDATNNEQFF	TGTGCCACCAGTGACGCAACTAACAATGAGCAGTTCTTC
few	15	TRBJ2-1	.	TRBV9	CASSARHNFDNEQFF	TGTGCCAGCAGCGCGAGACACAATTTCGACAATGAGCAGTTCTTC
.	16	TRBJ2-3	TRBD1	TRBV11-2	CASSPRPGTGKGGQYF	TGTGCCAGCAGCCCACGTCCCGGGACAGGAAAAGGTGGGCAGTATTTT
.	11	TRBJ1-1	.	TRBV29-1	CSSWAGTEAFF	TGCAGTTCTTGGGCTGGCACTGAAGCTTTCTTT
.	16	TRBJ2-7	TRBD2	TRBV12-3/TRBV12-4	CASSLLAGMSSYEQYF	TGTGCCAGCAGTTTACTAGCGGGTATGAGCTCCTACGAGCAGTACTTC
few	18	TRBJ1-5	TRBD1	TRBV4-3	CARRLNDKGQHSNQPQHF	TGCGCGAGGCGACTAAACGATAAGGGACAGCATAGCAATCAGCCCCAGCATTTT
many	16	TRBJ2-1	.	TRBV7-3	CASSLTPTDTYNEQFF	TGTGCCAGCAGCTTAACCCCGACGGATACCTACAATGAGCAGTTCTTC
few	14	TRBJ1-6	.	TRBV6-2/TRBV6-3	CASNQWGNNSPLHF	TGTGCCAGCAACCAATGGGGCAACAATTCACCCCTCCACTTT
.	14	TRBJ2-5	.	TRBV5-1	CASSARTTQETQYF	TGCGCCAGCAGCGCAAGGACAACTCAAGAGACCCAGTACTTC
few	15	TRBJ2-2	.	TRBV9	CASSAIGGDTGELFF	TGTGCCAGCAGCGCGATCGGCGGGGACACCGGGGAGCTGTTTTTT
few	14	TRBJ1-2	TRBD1	TRBV5-6	CASSLRDRGYGYTF	TGTGCCAGCAGCTTGCGGGACAGGGGCTATGGCTACACCTTC